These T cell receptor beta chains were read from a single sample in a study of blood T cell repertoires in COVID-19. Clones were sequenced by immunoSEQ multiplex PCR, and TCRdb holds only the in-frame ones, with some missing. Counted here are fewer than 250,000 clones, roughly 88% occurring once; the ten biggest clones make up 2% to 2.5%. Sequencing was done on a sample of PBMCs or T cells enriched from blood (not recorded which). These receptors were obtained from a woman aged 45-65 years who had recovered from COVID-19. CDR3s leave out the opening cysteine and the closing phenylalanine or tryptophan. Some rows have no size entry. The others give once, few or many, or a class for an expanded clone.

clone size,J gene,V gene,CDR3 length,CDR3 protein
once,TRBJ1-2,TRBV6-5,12,ASSPDGFGYGYT
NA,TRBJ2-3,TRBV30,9,AWSVTDTQY
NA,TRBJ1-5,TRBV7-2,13,ASSLIGGGNQPQH
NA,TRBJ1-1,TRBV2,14,ASSEALQGWYTEAF
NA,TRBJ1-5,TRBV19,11,ASTGFRNQPQH
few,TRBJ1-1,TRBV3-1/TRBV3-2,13,ASSQLQGRGTEAF
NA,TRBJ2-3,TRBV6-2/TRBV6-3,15,ASSKRTGGKGPDTQY
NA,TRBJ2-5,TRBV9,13,ASSAELGGSETQY
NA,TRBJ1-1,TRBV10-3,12,AITSGPRAAEAF
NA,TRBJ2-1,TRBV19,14,ASSIAVGGPGNEQF
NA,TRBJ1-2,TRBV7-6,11,ASSYSLAAKLI
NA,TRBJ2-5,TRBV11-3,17,ASSLYIALAGGLQETQY
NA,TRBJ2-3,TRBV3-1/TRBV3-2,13,ASSQGLASTDTQY
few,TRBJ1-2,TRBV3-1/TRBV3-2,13,ASSQERTGTHGYT
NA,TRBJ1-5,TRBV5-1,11,ASSLFGDQPQH
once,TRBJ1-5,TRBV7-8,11,ASSLSGLGPQH
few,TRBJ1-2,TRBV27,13,ASSLTDRGRYRYT
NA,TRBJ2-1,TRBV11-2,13,ASSPQGLMADEQF
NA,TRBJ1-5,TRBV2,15,ASSKDRGPTGEQPQH
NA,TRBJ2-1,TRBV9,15,ASSLSSGGAPYNEQF
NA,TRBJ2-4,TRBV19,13,ASSRPRGPKNIQY
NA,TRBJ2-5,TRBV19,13,ASSKVRGQGETQY
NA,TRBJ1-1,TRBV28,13,ASSLIVRQGSEAF
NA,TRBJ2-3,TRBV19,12,ASRVTGGEDTQY
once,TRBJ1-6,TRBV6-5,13,ASSSTGRSNSPLH
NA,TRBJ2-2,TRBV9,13,ASSVVGGVTGELF
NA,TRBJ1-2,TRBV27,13,ASRLRDTSNYGYT
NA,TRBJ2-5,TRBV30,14,AWSVWSKEARGTQY